One sample yielded the 30 T cell receptor beta chains listed below, sequenced in a study of patients and donors after allogeneic stem cell transplantation. One entry per CDR3 protein results from TCRdb running MiXCR on the RT-PCR reads. Of about 230,000 distinct CDR3 sequences listed, 13% to 15% were seen once; the top ten hold under 14%. The source material was blood, either unsorted or a sorted T cell fraction (not recorded which). The receptors were gathered from a human donor who was either an allogeneic HSCT recipient or a stem cell or donor lymphocyte infusion donor (not recorded which). It is not recorded whose cells these are; they may come from a transplant donor.

This clonotype was recorded at least ten times. The chain couples TRBV6-1 to TRBJ2-7; TRBD2 aligns across 11 bases. Germline-derived CDR1 and CDR2 are MNHNS and SASEGT. With V trimmed by 4 bases and J by 4 bases, 3 bases remained unmatched. The CDR3 covers 14 residues. CDR3 loop: CASSVGTSGYEQYF. DNA of the CDR3: TGTGCCAGCAGTGTTGGGACTAGCGGTTACGAGCAGTACTTC.

V and J are TRBV30 and TRBJ1-6, with D tentatively TRBD1 (6 bases). The V gene lost 3 bases and the J gene lost 5 bases, with 17 bases spanning the gap. From germline, CDR1 is GTSNPN and CDR2 SVGIG (reference sequence). There are 16 residues in the CDR3. The CDR3 sequence is CAWSRTARSDNSPLHF. CDR3 nucleotides: TGTGCCTGGAGCCGGACAGCCAGGAGTGATAATTCACCCCTCCACTTT.

At least ten counts were recorded for this clonotype. The CDR3: CSAGGGGNTEAFF. DNA of the CDR3: TGCAGTGCTGGGGGGGGAGGGAACACTGAAGCTTTCTTT. This rearrangement joins TRBV20-1 to TRBJ1-1; TRBD1 might be the D (5 bases). CDR1 is DFQATT and CDR2 is SNEGSKA in the germline V gene (reference sequence). The germline V and J ends were trimmed by 5 bases and 1 base, with 11 bases remaining between them. The CDR3 loop spans 13 amino acids.

This clonotype showed up many times. The rearrangement joins TRBV7-9 to TRBJ1-6, with D hard to call. Germline CDR1 and CDR2: SEHNR and FQNEAQ (reference sequence). V shed 1 base and J shed 10 bases, with 11 bases lying between them. The CDR3 sequence is 14 residues long. The CDR3 nucleotides read TGTGCCAGCAGCTTAGATGCAGTCGGGTCACCCCTCCACTTT. The encoded protein is CASSLDAVGSPLHF.

At least ten counts were recorded for this clonotype. The chain carries TRBV11-2 and TRBJ2-5; D remains unclear. Trimming cost V 4 bases and J 5 bases, with 5 bases left between them. This CDR3 is built from 11 residues. Germline V lookup: CDR1 SGHAT, CDR2 FQNNGV. This chain's CDR3 is CASSSWETQYF. The CDR3, as DNA: TGTGCCAGCAGCTCTTGGGAGACCCAGTACTTC.

Ten or more counts support this clonotype. The chain employs TRBV6-1 and TRBJ1-4, with TRBD1 identical over 7 bases. This CDR3 comprises 14 residues. Germline lookup yields CDR1 MNHNS and CDR2 SASEGT. The V segment lost 10 bases and the J segment 3 bases; nucleotides outside the gene matches: 8. This CDR3 reads CATQQGSANEKLFF. CDR3 DNA: TGTGCCACACAACAGGGGAGCGCTAATGAAAAACTGTTTTTT.

In its sample, this clonotype was seen many times. The V gene is TRBV12-3 or TRBV12-4, the J gene TRBJ2-2; TRBD1 aligns across 9 bases. The CDR3 is made up of 14 amino acids. Trimming took 7 bases from V and 4 from J; bases not matched to a gene: 4. The chain's CDR3 is CASTWTGATGELFF. The CDR3 DNA reads TGTGCCAGCACCTGGACAGGGGCCACCGGGGAGCTGTTTTTT.

This clonotype was detected only a few times. The V and J genes are TRBV3-1 and TRBJ1-6; D not resolved. V gave up 2 bases and J gave up 3 bases, with 8 bases separating them. The CDR3 length is 15 residues. CDR1 is LGHDT, CDR2 YNNKEL, per germline (reference sequence). DNA of the CDR3: TGTGCCAGCAGCCAAACGGGAGGCTATAATTCACCCCTCCACTTT. Translation: CASSQTGGYNSPLHF.

This clonotype was detected only a few times. V is TRBV29-1 and J is TRBJ1-1; D might be TRBD1 (5 bases). V lost 7 bases, J lost 5 bases, and 11 bases lay in between. This CDR3 has 11 residues. Germline-derived CDR1 and CDR2 are SQVTM and ANQGSEA. DNA of the CDR3: TGCAGCGGCGGTGGGGGAACTGAAGCTTTCTTT. Amino acids: CSGGGGTEAFF.

This clonotype was seen only a few times. V and J are TRBV29-1 and TRBJ2-3, with D possibly being TRBD2 (6 bases). Trimming removed 5 bases from V and 1 base from J, with 13 bases in between. The CDR3 is made up of 14 amino acids. The germline V gene encodes CDR1 SQVTM and CDR2 ANQGSEA. The CDR3 reads CSVQRRGGTDTQYF. In DNA, the CDR3 is TGCAGCGTTCAAAGGCGGGGAGGCACAGATACGCAGTATTTT.

This clonotype was seen at least ten times. The chain employs TRBV6-1 and TRBJ2-5, with 9 nucleotides matching TRBD2. The CDR3 has 15 residues. The germline V gene has CDR1 MNHNS and CDR2 SASEGT. V shed 6 bases, J shed 2 bases, and the junction held 7 bases outside the gene matches. As DNA, the CDR3 is TGTGCCAGCAGCCACGGACTAGCGAGTCAAGAGACCCAGTACTTC. Residues: CASSHGLASQETQYF.

This clonotype appeared a few times. Its ends do not fully match the called genes, so a read error is possible. This rearrangement joins TRBV6-2 or TRBV6-3 to TRBJ1-4; the D is unclear. The CDR3 is made up of 17 amino acids. The germline V gene encodes CDR1 MNHEY and CDR2 SVGEGT. The CDR3 DNA is TGTGCCAGCAGCCTCGACCGGATGACAAACTTCTACGAGGGTCCGCTTTTT. Its protein product is CASSLDRMTNFYEGPLF.

V gene TRBV6-2 or TRBV6-3 combines with J gene TRBJ1-2; the match to TRBD1 covers 7 bases. Trimming took 5 bases from V and 7 from J; bases not matched to a gene: 7. Germline V gene sequence: CDR1 MNHEY, CDR2 SVGEGT. The length of the CDR3 is 13 residues. In nucleotides, the CDR3 is TGTGCCAGCAGTACGGACAGGATCGGTGGCTACACCTTC. It translates to CASSTDRIGGYTF.

The chain employs TRBV11-2 and TRBJ2-2; D may match TRBD1 or TRBD2 (5 bases each). The germline CDR1 and CDR2 sequences are SGHAT and FQNNGV. The CDR3 is made up of 15 amino acids. With 1 base removed from V and 5 bases from J, the gap between germline ends came to 11 bases. The CDR3 DNA reads as TGTGCCAGCAGCTTAGGAAGGTGGGGGACCGGGGAGCTGTTTTTT. Its protein is CASSLGRWGTGELFF.

This clonotype was picked up a small number of times. The chain links TRBV7-6 to TRBJ1-2; the match to TRBD1 covers 7 bases. CDR1 SGHVS and CDR2 FNYEAQ come from the germline V gene. The CDR3 totals 13 residues. With 1 base clipped from V and 7 bases from J, the junction kept 3 bases outside the gene matches. CDR3 loop: CASSLDRGAGYTF. CDR3 DNA: TGTGCCAGCAGCTTAGACAGGGGAGCTGGCTACACCTTC.

At least ten counts were recorded for this clonotype. For the CDR3, the DNA is TGCGCCAGCAGCTTGGTTAAGGGCCGGGAGGAAAATGAGCAGTTCTTC. This codes for CASSLVKGREENEQFF. The chain has TRBV5-1 and TRBJ2-1; 7 bases match TRBD2. Unmatched junction bases numbered 10, after V lost 0 bases and J lost 7 bases. The CDR3 covers 16 residues. Germline loops: CDR1 SGHRS, CDR2 YFSETQ.

At least ten counts were recorded for this clonotype. The V gene is TRBV6-1, the J gene TRBJ2-2; D is uncertain. Germline V gene data show CDR1 as MNHNS and CDR2 as SASEGT. This CDR3 is built from 13 residues. Trimming cost V 6 bases and J 8 bases, with 13 bases left between them. The CDR3 nucleotides are TGTGCCAGCAGGGGATATGACGGTGGGGAGCTGTTTTTT. Translation gives CASRGYDGGELFF.

The CDR3: CASSEATGQGNNEQFF. CDR3 coding DNA: TGTGCCAGCAGTGAAGCCACGGGACAGGGAAACAATGAGCAGTTCTTC. The V call is TRBV6-1, the J call TRBJ2-1; 9 positions agree with TRBD1. V lost 0 bases and J lost 5; bases outside the gene matches: 5. Germline values: CDR1 MNHNS, CDR2 SASEGT. This CDR3 is 16 amino acids long.

The table lists this clonotype with a few counts. This chain uses TRBV10-3 with TRBJ2-3; the D gene is possibly TRBD2 (5 bases). This CDR3 comprises 15 residues. Trimming left V 4 bases short and J 6 bases short, with 17 bases between. Germline values: CDR1 ENHRY, CDR2 SYGVKD. The CDR3, as DNA: TGTGCCATCAGTGGTTCAGGAGTTCGAGGGGATACGCAGTATTTT. This encodes CAISGSGVRGDTQYF.

In regard to this clonotype: Since a much larger clone is just one base distant, this may be a read error. The chain carries TRBV4-1 and TRBJ2-1; D unclear. Trimming pared 3 bases from V and 10 bases from J, leaving 13 bases between. CDR3 size: 13 residues. The germline V gene encodes CDR1 MGHRA and CDR2 YSYEKL. CDR3 in amino acids: CASSQLPVLEQFF. DNA of the CDR3: TGCGCCAGCAGCCAGCTACCAGTTCTCGAGCAGTTCTTC.

Ten or more counts support this clonotype. The rearrangement uses TRBV19 and TRBJ2-7, with D perhaps being TRBD1 or TRBD2 (5 bases each). CDR3 length equals 13 residues. V lost 6 bases and J 5 bases, leaving 14 bases between the germline ends. Germline values: CDR1 LNHDA, CDR2 SQIVND (reference sequence). The CDR3 region has the DNA TGTGCCAGTAGCCCGGGACGCCTCCACGAGCAGTACTTC. Translating gives CASSPGRLHEQYF.

CDR3 DNA: TGTGCCAGCAGCCTATCTAGTGGGCGAACGGCTAACTATGGCTACACCTTC. Translation: CASSLSSGRTANYGYTF. This sequence joins TRBV7-9 and TRBJ1-2; D is unclear. There are 17 residues in the CDR3. Trimming took 5 bases from V and 0 from J, leaving 19 bases between them. Germline CDR1 reads SEHNR; CDR2 reads FQNEAQ (reference sequence).

This clonotype was counted ten times or more. This chain uses TRBV6-2 or TRBV6-3 with TRBJ1-1; 8 bases line up with TRBD1. The ends lost 6 bases at V and 4 bases at J; junction bases unmatched: 7. CDR1 is MNHEY and CDR2 is SVGEGT in the germline V gene. The CDR3 is 14 residues long. CDR3 region: CASRAGQGGTEAFF. The CDR3, as DNA: TGTGCCAGCAGAGCCGGACAGGGAGGCACTGAAGCTTTCTTT.

The chain is built from TRBV6-1 and TRBJ2-7; 11 bases fit TRBD2. Germline V gene data show CDR1 as MNHNS and CDR2 as SASEGT. The CDR3 is made up of 14 amino acids. The ends lost 6 bases at V and 2 bases at J; junction bases unmatched: 3. The CDR3 DNA is TGTGCCAGCAGACTAGCGGGAGAGACCTACGAGCAGTACTTC. It codes for CASRLAGETYEQYF.

This clonotype was seen ten or more times. The chain uses TRBV2 and TRBJ1-1; TRBD1 aligns across 7 bases. The CDR3 runs 16 residues. Unmatched junction bases numbered 10, after V lost 6 bases and J lost 0 bases. From germline, CDR1 is SNHLY and CDR2 FYNNEI. The CDR3 bases are TGTGCCAGCAGGACCAGAACCGGGACAGTGAACACTGAAGCTTTCTTT. The encoded protein is CASRTRTGTVNTEAFF.

The chain links TRBV20-1 to TRBJ2-7, with TRBD2 identical over 10 bases. The CDR3 covers 15 residues. After removal of 1 base from V and 5 bases from J, the junction contained 8 bases not matched to a gene. Looked up from germline, CDR1 is DFQATT and CDR2 is SNEGSKA (reference sequence). CDR3 sequence reads: CSARGTLAGVDEQYF. Written as DNA, the CDR3 is TGCAGTGCTAGAGGCACCCTAGCGGGAGTGGACGAGCAGTACTTC.

This clonotype was seen more than once but under ten times. The rearrangement uses TRBV18 and TRBJ1-5; weak D call: TRBD1 (5 bases). Germline V lookup: CDR1 KGHSH, CDR2 LQKENI. V dropped 3 bases and J dropped 1 base, with 16 bases sitting between them. This CDR3 contains 17 residues. This CDR3 reads CASSPAGAIGSNQPQHF. The CDR3 DNA follows: TGTGCCAGCTCACCGGCCGGGGCAATAGGGAGCAATCAGCCCCAGCATTTT.

This clonotype was recorded at least ten times. The chain carries TRBV12-5 and TRBJ1-2, with D possibly matching TRBD1 (5 bases). Germline CDR1 and CDR2: LGHNT and FRNRAP. CDR3 length equals 13 residues. Trimming shortened V by 0 bases and J by 7 bases, and 9 bases separated the two germline ends. CDR3 sequence: CASGLVLGGGYTF. Here the CDR3 DNA reads TGTGCTAGTGGTTTGGTACTTGGGGGTGGCTACACCTTC.

The chain carries TRBV24-1 and TRBJ1-5; 8 nucleotides line up with TRBD1. Germline V gene lookup returns CDR1 KGHDR and CDR2 SFDVKD. CDR3 length: 15 residues. The V and J ends lost 3 bases and 5 bases, in that order; junction bases with no gene match: 5. The CDR3 coding sequence is TGTGCCACCAGTGATCCAGGACAGGGTGATCAGCCCCAGCATTTT. It translates to CATSDPGQGDQPQHF.

The chain links TRBV6-5 to TRBJ2-1; maybe TRBD2 (7 bases). Trimming removed 0 bases from V and 7 bases from J, with 13 bases in between. Per germline, CDR1 MNHEY and CDR2 SVGAGI. This CDR3 has 15 residues. The chain's CDR3 is CASSYSRGAFNEQFF. The CDR3 coding sequence is TGTGCCAGCAGTTACTCCCGGGGGGCTTTTAATGAGCAGTTCTTC.